This TCR beta chain was obtained from a study of blood T cell repertoires in COVID-19. For the study at large: T cells, B-cell-depleted T cells, or PBMCs provided the cDNA or gDNA that served as material.

CDR1 is MGHDK, CDR2 SYGVNS, per germline. V trimming: 3 bases; J trimming: 1 base; junction bases outside the gene matches: 3. The CDR3 length is 14 residues. Enrolled through a virtual design, the participants were between roughly 18 and 100 years of age and came from around 25 US areas. Repertoires were generated with immunoSEQ multiplex PCR, while TCRdb's copy carries only in-frame clones and drops some. The repertoire holds about 220,000 clones, with 70% to 85% as singletons. The chain joins TRBV25-1 to TRBJ2-7, with 7 nucleotides matching TRBD1. Sequencing input: PBMCs or T cells enriched from blood (not recorded which). This TCR was recovered from a woman aged 55-75 years who had recovered from COVID-19. CDR3 region: CASSDRGQSYEQYF. In nucleotides, the CDR3 is TGTGCCAGCAGTGATAGGGGACAGTCCTACGAGCAGTACTTC.